The rows below give T cell receptor beta chains drawn from one sample of a study of T cell repertoires in cytomegalovirus infection. No antigen is known for these receptors. TCRdb called the reads again in MiXCR, with one record for every CDR3 protein. The data contain hundreds of thousands of distinct CDR3 sequences, under 55% of them singletons. The source material was cultured PBMCs, sampled from culture after CMV antigen stimulation. Receptors originate from a human donor in good health (CMV status not recorded). Some clones in this sample may be carry-over from other donors' samples. The conserved cysteine and the conserved F or W are not part of the CDR3 here. Rows may omit the clone size; those that give it use once, few, many or a size class.

j_call clone_size v_call cdr3_aa
TRBJ1-4 NA TRBV7-8 ASSPHVGKEKLF
TRBJ2-3 NA TRBV12-3/TRBV12-4 ASSLVGDWRDTQY
TRBJ2-7 NA TRBV7-8 ASSLAGLQDAYEQY
TRBJ1-1 few TRBV6-2/TRBV6-3 ASGLYTEAF
TRBJ1-5 few TRBV7-2 ASSQEGVQPQH
TRBJ2-2 few TRBV4-3 ASSPGLAGGWGGELF
TRBJ2-3 NA TRBV6-6 ASRSKLGASTDTQY
TRBJ2-3 few TRBV7-2 ASSLVVGTDTQY
TRBJ2-3 NA TRBV28 ASSSLGSVAGVGADTQY
TRBJ2-1 NA TRBV6-2/TRBV6-3 ASKKGGSSYNEQF
TRBJ2-1 NA TRBV12-3/TRBV12-4 ASSPGLAGVDWF
TRBJ1-4 NA TRBV15 ATSSISRVRSNEKLF
TRBJ2-3 NA TRBV7-9 ASSLNQYTDTQY
TRBJ2-1 few TRBV7-2 ASSSGRYYGNEQF
TRBJ1-1 NA TRBV7-4 ASGQGNTEAF
TRBJ2-7 NA TRBV6-1 ASKSSGASSYEQY
TRBJ2-5 NA TRBV7-2 ASSFGSGGAGETQY
TRBJ2-1 once TRBV15 ATMGGRNNEQF
TRBJ2-7 NA TRBV12-3/TRBV12-4 ASRIGSGDYEQY
TRBJ1-2 NA TRBV7-9 ASSQTGDGYT
TRBJ2-3 NA TRBV7-2 ASSLRLAGTTDTQY
TRBJ2-3 NA TRBV20-1 SAPRAPSTDTQY
TRBJ1-1 NA TRBV20-1 SARDGRDRGAEAF
TRBJ2-7 NA TRBV12-3/TRBV12-4 ASRWTGYYEQY
TRBJ1-4 NA TRBV6-1 ASSARTGGEKLF
TRBJ2-2 NA TRBV6-6 ASSSLANGELF
TRBJ1-5 few TRBV7-4 ASSLGTGGNNQPQH
TRBJ1-4 NA TRBV7-2 ASSQQATGEKLF
TRBJ2-3 few TRBV7-8 ASSRTWDTQY